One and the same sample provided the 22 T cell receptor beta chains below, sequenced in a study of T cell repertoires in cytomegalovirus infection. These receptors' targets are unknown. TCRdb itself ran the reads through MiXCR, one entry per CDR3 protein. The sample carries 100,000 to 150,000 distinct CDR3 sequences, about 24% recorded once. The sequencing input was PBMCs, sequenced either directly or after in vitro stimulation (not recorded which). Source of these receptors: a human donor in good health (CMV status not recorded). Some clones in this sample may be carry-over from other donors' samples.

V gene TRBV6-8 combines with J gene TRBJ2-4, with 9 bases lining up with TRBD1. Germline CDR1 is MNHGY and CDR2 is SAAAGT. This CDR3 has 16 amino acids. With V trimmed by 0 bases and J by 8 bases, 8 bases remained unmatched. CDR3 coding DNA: TGTGCCAGCAGTTACTCAGGGACAGGGAGTTTAGACATTCAGTACTTC. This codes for CASSYSGTGSLDIQYF.

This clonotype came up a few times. The CDR3 DNA reads TGTGCCAGTAGTATTGGGTTACGTCGGAGCGGGAGCCTAAATGAGCAGTTCTTC. This gives the protein CASSIGLRRSGSLNEQFF. This rearrangement joins TRBV19 to TRBJ2-1; 8 bases match TRBD2. The CDR3 loop spans 18 amino acids. Trimming took 3 bases from V and 7 from J; bases not matched to a gene: 17. Germline CDR1 and CDR2: LNHDA and SQIVND (reference sequence).

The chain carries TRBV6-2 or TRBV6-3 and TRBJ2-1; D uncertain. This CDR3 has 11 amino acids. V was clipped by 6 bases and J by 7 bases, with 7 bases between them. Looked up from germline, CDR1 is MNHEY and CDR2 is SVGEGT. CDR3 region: CASRWTNEQFF. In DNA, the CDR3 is TGTGCCAGCAGATGGACGAATGAGCAGTTCTTC.

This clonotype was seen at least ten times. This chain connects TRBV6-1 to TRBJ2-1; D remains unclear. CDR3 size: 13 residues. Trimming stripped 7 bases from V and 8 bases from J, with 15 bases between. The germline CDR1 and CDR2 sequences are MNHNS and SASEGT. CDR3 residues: CASTLDGFYEQFF. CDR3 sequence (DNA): TGTGCCAGCACCCTGGACGGGTTTTATGAGCAGTTCTTC.

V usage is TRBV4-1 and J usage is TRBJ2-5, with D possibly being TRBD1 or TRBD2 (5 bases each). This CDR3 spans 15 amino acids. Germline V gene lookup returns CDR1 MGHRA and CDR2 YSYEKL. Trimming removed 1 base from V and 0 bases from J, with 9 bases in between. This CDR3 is CASSQVLGDQETQYF. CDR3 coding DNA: TGCGCCAGCAGCCAAGTATTGGGGGACCAAGAGACCCAGTACTTC.

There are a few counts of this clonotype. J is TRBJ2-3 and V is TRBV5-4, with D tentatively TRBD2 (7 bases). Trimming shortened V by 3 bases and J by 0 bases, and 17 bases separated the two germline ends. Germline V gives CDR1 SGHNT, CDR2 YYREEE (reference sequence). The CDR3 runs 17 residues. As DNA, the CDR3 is TGTGCCAGCAGCTGGGAGGGGGGTAGCGGAAGCACAGATACGCAGTATTTT. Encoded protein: CASSWEGGSGSTDTQYF.

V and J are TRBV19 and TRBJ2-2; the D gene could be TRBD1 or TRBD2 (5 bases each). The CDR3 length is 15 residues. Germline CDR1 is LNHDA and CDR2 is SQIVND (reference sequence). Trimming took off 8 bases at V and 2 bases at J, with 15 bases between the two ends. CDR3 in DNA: TGTGCCAGTTCTGCAGGGACCATCAACACCGGGGAGCTGTTTTTT. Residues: CASSAGTINTGELFF.

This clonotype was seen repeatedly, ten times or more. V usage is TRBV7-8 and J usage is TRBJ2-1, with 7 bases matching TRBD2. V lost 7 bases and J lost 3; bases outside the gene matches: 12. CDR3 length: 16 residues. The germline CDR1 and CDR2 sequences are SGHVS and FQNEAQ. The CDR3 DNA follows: TGTGCCAGCACCGACCGCTGGACTAGACGCTACAATGAGCAGTTCTTC. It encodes CASTDRWTRRYNEQFF.

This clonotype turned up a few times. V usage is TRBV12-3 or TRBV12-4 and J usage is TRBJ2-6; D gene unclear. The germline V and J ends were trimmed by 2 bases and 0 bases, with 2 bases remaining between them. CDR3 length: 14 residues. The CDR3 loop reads CASSLTSGANVLTF. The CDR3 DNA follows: TGTGCCAGCAGTTTAACCTCTGGGGCCAACGTCCTGACTTTC.

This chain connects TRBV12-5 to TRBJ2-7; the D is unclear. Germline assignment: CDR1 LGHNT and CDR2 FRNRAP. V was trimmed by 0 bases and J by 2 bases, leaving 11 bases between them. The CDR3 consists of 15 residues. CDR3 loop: CASGLVLGGTYEQYV. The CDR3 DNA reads TGTGCTAGTGGTTTGGTACTCGGCGGCACCTACGAGCAGTACGTC.

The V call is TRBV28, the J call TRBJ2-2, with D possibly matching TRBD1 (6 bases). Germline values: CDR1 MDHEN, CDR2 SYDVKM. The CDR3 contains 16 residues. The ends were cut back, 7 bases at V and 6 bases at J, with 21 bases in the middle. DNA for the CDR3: TGTGCCAGCACCTCTTCTATAGGGGGATGGGCCGGGGAGCTGTTTTTT. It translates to CASTSSIGGWAGELFF. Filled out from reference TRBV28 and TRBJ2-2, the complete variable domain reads DVKVTQSSRYLVKRTGEKVFLECVQDMDHENMFWYRQDPGLGLRLIYFSYDVKMKEKGDIPEGYSVSREKKERFSLILESASTNQTSMYLCASTSSIGGWAGELFFGEGSRLTVL.

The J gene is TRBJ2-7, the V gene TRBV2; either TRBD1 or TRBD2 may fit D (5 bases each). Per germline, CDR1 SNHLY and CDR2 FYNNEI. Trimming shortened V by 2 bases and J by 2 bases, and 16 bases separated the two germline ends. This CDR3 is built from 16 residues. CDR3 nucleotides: TGTGCCAGCAGTGAAACCCAGGGAGAGGTAACCTACGAGCAGTACGTC. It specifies CASSETQGEVTYEQYV.

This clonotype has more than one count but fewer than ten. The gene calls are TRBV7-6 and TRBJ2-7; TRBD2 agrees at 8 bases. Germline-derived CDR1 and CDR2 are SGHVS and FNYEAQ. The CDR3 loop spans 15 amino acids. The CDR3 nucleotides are TGTGCCAGCAGCCCTACAGCCGGGACTAGAGGGTCCTTAAACGTC. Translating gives CASSPTAGTRGSLNV.

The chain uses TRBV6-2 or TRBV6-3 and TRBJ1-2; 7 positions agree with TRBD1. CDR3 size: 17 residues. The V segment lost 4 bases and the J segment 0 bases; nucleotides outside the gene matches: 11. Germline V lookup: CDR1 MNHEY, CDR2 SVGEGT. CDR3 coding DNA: TGTGCCAGCAGTTCGATCCGGGACAGCTTAACTAACTATGGCTACACCTTC. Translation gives CASSSIRDSLTNYGYTF.

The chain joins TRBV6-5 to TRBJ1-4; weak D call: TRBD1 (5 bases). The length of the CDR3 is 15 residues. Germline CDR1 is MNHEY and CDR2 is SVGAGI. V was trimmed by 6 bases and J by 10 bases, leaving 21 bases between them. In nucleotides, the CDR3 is TGTGCCAGCAGACCCGGACTTGGGACTCCGAGAAAACTGTTTTTT. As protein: CASRPGLGTPRKLFF.

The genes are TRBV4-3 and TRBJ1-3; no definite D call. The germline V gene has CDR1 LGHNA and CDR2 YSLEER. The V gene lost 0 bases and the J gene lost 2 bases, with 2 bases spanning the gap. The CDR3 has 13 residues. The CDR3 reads CASSQEPGNTIYF. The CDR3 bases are TGCGCCAGCAGCCAAGAGCCTGGAAACACCATATATTTT.

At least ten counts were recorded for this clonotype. CDR3 amino acids: CASSDGGGPETQYF. CDR3 nucleotides: TGTGCCAGCAGTGATGGGGGGGGACCGGAGACCCAGTACTTC. The V call is TRBV6-1, the J call TRBJ2-5; 7 nucleotides align to TRBD2. Germline V CDR1 and CDR2: MNHNS, SASEGT. V lost 3 bases and J lost 5; bases outside the gene matches: 6. This CDR3 has 14 amino acids.

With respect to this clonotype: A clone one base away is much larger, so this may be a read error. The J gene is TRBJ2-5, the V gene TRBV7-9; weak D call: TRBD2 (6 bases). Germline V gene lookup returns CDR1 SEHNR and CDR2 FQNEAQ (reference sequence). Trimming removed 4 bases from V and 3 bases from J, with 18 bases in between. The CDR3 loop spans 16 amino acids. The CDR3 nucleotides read TGTGCCAGCAGCTCAGCAATAGCGGCTAGGGAAGAGACCCAGTACTTC. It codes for CASSSAIAAREETQYF. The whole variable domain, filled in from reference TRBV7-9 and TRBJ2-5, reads DTGVSQNPRHKITKRGQNVTFRCDPISEHNRLYWYRQTLGQGPEFLTYFQNEAQLEKSRLLSDRFSAERPKGSFSTLEIQRTEQGDSAMYLCASSSAIAAREETQYFGPGTRLLVL.

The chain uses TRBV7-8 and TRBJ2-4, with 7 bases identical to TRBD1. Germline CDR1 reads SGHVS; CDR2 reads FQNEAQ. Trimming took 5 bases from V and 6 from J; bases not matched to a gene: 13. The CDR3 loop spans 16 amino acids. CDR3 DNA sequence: TGTGCCAGCAGCACTTCGACAGGGATCGGTAGAAACATTCAGTACTTC. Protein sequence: CASSTSTGIGRNIQYF.

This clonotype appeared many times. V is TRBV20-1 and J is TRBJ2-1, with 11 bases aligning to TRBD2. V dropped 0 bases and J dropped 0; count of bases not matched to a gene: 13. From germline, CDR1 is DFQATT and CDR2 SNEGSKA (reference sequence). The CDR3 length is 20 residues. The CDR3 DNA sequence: TGCAGTGCTAGAGACCCCGGGACTAGCGGAGCGTTGAGCTCCTACAATGAGCAGTTCTTC. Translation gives CSARDPGTSGALSSYNEQFF.

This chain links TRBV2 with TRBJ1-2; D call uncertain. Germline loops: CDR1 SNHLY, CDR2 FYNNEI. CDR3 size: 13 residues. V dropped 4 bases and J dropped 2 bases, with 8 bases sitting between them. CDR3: CASSGSQNYGYTF. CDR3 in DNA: TGTGCCAGCAGTGGGAGCCAGAACTATGGCTACACCTTC.

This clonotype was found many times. CDR3 in amino acids: CASSLRLGVYEQYF. The DNA of the CDR3 is TGTGCCAGCAGCTTAAGGCTGGGGGTCTACGAGCAGTACTTC. The rearrangement links TRBV7-2 to TRBJ2-7; D could derive from TRBD1 or TRBD2 (5 bases each). Trimming removed 2 bases at V and 3 bases at J, with 11 bases between. This CDR3 contains 14 residues. The germline V gene has CDR1 SGHTA and CDR2 FQGNSA.